This T cell receptor beta chain was found in a study of technical replicates of blood from a handful of donors. CDR1 and CDR2 from the germline V gene are SEHNR and FQNEAQ (reference sequence). J gave up 2 bases and V 0 bases, and 2 bases lay outside the gene matches. This CDR3 has 15 residues. Sequenced by immunoSEQ multiplex PCR; TCRdb stores in-frame clones only, minus some. The sample gives over 50,000 clones, about 88% of which show up once; under 6.5% is in the top ten. J is TRBJ1-1 and V is TRBV7-9; 8 nucleotides align to TRBD1. This TCR came from a human donor in good health. Some clones in this sample may be carry-over from other donors' samples. Sequenced sample: PBMCs. The CDR3 DNA follows: TGTGCCAGCAGCTTAGCACCAGGGGGCAACACTGAAGCTTTCTTT. It specifies CASSLAPGGNTEAFF.